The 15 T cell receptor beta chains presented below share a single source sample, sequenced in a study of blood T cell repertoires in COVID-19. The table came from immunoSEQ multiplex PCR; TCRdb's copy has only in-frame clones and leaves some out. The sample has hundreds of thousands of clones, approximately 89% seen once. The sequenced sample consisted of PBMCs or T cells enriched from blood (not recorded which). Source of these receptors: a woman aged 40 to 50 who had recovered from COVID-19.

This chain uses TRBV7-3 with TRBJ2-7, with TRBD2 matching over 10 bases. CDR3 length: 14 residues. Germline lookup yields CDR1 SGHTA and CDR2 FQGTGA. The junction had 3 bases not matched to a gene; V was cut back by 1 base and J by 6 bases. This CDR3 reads CASSLIAGGSEQYF. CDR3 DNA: TGTGCCAGCAGCTTAATAGCGGGAGGAAGCGAGCAGTACTTC.

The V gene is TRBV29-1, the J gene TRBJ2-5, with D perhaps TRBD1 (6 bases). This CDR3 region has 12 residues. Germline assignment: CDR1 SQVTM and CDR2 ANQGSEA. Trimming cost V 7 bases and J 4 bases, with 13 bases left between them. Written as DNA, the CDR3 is TGCAGCGCATTACAGGGAGCAGAGACCCAGTACTTC. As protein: CSALQGAETQYF. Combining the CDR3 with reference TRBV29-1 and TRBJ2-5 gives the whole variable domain SAVISQKPSRDICQRGTSLTIQCQVDSQVTMMFWYRQQPGQSLTLIATANQGSEATYESGFVIDKFPISRPNLTFSTLTVSNMSPEDSSIYLCSALQGAETQYFGPGTRLLVL.

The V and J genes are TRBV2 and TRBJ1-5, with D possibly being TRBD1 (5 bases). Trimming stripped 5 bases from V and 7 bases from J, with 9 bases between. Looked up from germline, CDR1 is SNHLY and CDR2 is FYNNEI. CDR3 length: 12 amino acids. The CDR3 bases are TGTGCCAGCAGTTTTGACAGCCAGCCCCAGCATTTT. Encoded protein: CASSFDSQPQHF.

The CDR3 region is CASISENTDTQYF. In DNA, the CDR3 is TGTGCCAGCATTTCTGAGAACACAGATACGCAGTATTTT. This chain joins TRBV5-4 and TRBJ2-3; D gene ambiguous. The germline V gene has CDR1 SGHNT and CDR2 YYREEE (reference sequence). Trimming shortened V by 6 bases and J by 2 bases, and 10 bases separated the two germline ends. The CDR3 length is 13 residues. The whole variable domain, remainder taken from reference TRBV5-4 and TRBJ2-3, is ETGVTQSPTHLIKTRGQQVTLRCSSQSGHNTVSWYQQALGQGPQFIFQYYREEENGRGNFPPRFSGLQFPNYSSELNVNALELDDSALYLCASISENTDTQYFGPGTRLTVL.

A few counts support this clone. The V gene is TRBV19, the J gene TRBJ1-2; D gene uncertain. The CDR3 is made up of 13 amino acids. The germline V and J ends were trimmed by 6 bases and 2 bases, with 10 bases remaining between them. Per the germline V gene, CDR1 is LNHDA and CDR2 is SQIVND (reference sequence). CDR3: CASSRGLNYGYTF. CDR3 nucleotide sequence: TGTGCCAGTAGCCGGGGTCTGAACTATGGCTACACCTTC.

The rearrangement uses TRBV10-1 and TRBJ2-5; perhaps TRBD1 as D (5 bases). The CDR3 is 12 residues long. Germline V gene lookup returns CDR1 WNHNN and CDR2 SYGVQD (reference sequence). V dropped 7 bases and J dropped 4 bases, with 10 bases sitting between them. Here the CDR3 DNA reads TGCGCCAGCATCCAGGGTTCAGAGACCCAGTACTTC. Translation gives CASIQGSETQYF.

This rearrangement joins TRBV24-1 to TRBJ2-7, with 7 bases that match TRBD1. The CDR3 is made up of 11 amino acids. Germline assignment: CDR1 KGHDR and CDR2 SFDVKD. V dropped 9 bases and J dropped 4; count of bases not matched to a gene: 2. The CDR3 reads CATSTGYEQYF. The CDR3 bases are TGTGCCACCTCGACAGGGTACGAGCAGTACTTC.

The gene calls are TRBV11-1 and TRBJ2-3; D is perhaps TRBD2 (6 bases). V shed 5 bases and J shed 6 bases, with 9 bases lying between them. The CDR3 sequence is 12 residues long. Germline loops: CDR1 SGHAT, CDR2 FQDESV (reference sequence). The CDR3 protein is CASSRDSDTQYF. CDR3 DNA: TGTGCCAGCAGCCGGGACTCTGATACGCAGTATTTT.

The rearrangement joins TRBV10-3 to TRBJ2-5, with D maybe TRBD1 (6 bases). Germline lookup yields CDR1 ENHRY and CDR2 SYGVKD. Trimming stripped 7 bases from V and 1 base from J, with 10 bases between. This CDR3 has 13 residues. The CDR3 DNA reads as TGTGCCATCACCAGACAGGTCCAAGAGACCCAGTACTTC. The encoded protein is CAITRQVQETQYF.

The DNA of the CDR3 is TGCAGTGCTAGCCCTTCCTACGAGCAGTACTTC. This translates into CSASPSYEQYF. The V gene is TRBV20-1, the J gene TRBJ2-7, with D uncertain. The CDR3 contains 11 residues. Germline assignment: CDR1 DFQATT and CDR2 SNEGSKA (reference sequence). V lost 3 bases, J lost 1 base, and 4 bases lay in between.

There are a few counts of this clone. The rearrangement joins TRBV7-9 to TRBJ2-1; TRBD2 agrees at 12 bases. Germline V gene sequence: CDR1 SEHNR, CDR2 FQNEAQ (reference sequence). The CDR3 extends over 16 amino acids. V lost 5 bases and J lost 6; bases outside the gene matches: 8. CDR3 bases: TGTGCCAGCAGCCTCTGGACTAGCGGGGTCGCCAATGAGCAGTTCTTC. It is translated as CASSLWTSGVANEQFF. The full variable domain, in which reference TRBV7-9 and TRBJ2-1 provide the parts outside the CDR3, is DTGVSQNPRHKITKRGQNVTFRCDPISEHNRLYWYRQTLGQGPEFLTYFQNEAQLEKSRLLSDRFSAERPKGSFSTLEIQRTEQGDSAMYLCASSLWTSGVANEQFFGPGTRLTVL.

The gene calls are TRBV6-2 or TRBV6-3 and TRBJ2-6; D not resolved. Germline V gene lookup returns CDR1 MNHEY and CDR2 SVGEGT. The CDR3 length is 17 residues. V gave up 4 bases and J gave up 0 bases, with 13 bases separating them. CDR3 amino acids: CASSLYSLFSGANVLTF. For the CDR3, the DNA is TGTGCCAGCAGTTTGTACAGCCTATTCTCTGGGGCCAACGTCCTGACTTTC.

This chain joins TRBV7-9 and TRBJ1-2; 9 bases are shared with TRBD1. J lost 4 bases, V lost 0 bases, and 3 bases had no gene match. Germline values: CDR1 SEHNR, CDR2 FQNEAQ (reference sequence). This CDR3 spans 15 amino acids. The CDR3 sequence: CASSLAGTGPYGYTF. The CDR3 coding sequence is TGTGCCAGCAGCTTAGCAGGGACAGGGCCCTATGGCTACACCTTC.

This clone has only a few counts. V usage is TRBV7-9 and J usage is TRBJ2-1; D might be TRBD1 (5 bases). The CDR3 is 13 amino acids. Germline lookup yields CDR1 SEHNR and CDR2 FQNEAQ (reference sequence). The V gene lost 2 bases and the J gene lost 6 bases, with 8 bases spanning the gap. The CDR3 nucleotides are TGTGCCAGCAGCTTAACAGGCCTCAATGAGCAGTTCTTC. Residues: CASSLTGLNEQFF. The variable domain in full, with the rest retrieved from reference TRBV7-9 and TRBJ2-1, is DTGVSQNPRHKITKRGQNVTFRCDPISEHNRLYWYRQTLGQGPEFLTYFQNEAQLEKSRLLSDRFSAERPKGSFSTLEIQRTEQGDSAMYLCASSLTGLNEQFFGPGTRLTVL.

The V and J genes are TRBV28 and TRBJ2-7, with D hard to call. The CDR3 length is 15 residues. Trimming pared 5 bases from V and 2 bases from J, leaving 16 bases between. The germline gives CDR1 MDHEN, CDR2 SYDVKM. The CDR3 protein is CASSDLIGWTYEQYF. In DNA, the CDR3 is TGTGCCAGCAGTGATTTGATCGGGTGGACCTACGAGCAGTACTTC.